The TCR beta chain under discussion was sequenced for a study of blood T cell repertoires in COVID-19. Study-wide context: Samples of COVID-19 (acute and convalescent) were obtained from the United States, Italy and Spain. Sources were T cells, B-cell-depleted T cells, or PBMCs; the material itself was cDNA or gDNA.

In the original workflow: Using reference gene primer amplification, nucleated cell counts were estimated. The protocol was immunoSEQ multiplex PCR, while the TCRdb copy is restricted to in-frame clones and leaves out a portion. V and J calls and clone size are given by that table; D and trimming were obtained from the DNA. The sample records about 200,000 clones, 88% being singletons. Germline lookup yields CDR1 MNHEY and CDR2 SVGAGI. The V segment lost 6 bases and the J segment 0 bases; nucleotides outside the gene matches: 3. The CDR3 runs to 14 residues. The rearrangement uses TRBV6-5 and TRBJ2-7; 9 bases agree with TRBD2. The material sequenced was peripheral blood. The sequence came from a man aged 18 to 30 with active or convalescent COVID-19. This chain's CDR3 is CASSLAGVSYEQYF. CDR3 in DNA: TGTGCCAGCAGCTTAGCGGGAGTCTCCTACGAGCAGTACTTC.